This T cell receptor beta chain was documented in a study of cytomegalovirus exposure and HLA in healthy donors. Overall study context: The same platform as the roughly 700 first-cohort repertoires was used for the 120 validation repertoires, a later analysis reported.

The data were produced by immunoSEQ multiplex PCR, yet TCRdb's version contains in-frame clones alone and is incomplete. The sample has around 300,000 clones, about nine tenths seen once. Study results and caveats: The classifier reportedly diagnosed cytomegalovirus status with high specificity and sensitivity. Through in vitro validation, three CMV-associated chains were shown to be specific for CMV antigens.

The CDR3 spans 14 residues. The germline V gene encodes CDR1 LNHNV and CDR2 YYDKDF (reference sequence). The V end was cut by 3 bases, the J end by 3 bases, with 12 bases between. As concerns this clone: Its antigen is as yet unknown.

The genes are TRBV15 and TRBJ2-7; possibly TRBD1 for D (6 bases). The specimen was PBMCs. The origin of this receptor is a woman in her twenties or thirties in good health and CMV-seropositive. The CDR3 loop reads CATSRDRSFYEQYF. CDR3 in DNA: TGTGCCACCAGCAGGGACAGATCATTCTACGAGCAGTACTTC.